The 25 T cell receptor beta chains below all came from one sample that was sequenced in a study of blood T cells in healthy people across ages (dated by TCRdb to the mid-2010s). The library was made by 5' RACE. The instrument was an Illumina HiSeq 2500. A second PCR of roughly 7 to 12 cycles was run with a J-beta primer mix and a sample-barcoded 5' primer. The public reads were quality trimmed at Q25 with fastp and then assembled into clones with MiXCR by TCRdb, keeping productive beta chains. Rows merge per CDR3 protein into single entries with the most common DNA and genes. This sample gives some 700,000 distinct CDR3 sequences in total; more than 40% of them show up just once. Jointly, the top ten make up roughly 19% of the sample. Sequenced sample: blood. The receptors were gathered from a woman aged 55 to 70 in good health.

The chain links TRBV6-2 or TRBV6-3 to TRBJ2-7; D is perhaps TRBD1 (6 bases). The CDR3 runs to 14 residues. CDR1 and CDR2 from the germline V gene are MNHEY and SVGEGT. Deletions cut 8 bases from V and 5 bases from J, with 19 bases between. The CDR3 bases are TGTGCCAGCGGCGCCGGGATCAGGGGCGACGAGCAGTACTTC. Translating it yields CASGAGIRGDEQYF.

The CDR3 loop reads CASSLLGASNQPQHF. CDR3 DNA sequence: TGTGCCAGCAGCCTATTAGGGGCTAGCAATCAGCCCCAGCATTTT. This chain connects TRBV27 to TRBJ1-5; possibly TRBD1 for D (5 bases). V was pared by 6 bases and J by 0 bases, with 12 bases between. The CDR3 extends over 15 amino acids. Per germline, CDR1 MNHEY and CDR2 SMNVEV (reference sequence).

This chain uses TRBV6-2 or TRBV6-3 with TRBJ2-7, with a possible D match to TRBD2 (6 bases). The germline V gene has CDR1 MNHEY and CDR2 SVGEGT. The germline V and J ends were trimmed by 6 bases and 0 bases, with 12 bases remaining between them. The CDR3 spans 14 residues. The CDR3 coding sequence is TGTGCCAGCAGAAAAGCGGGCCCCTCCTACGAGCAGTACTTC. It encodes CASRKAGPSYEQYF.

The chain combines TRBV2 with TRBJ2-3, with D perhaps matching TRBD2 (5 bases). From germline, CDR1 is SNHLY and CDR2 FYNNEI. The CDR3 covers 12 residues. The germline V and J ends were trimmed by 6 bases and 6 bases, with 10 bases remaining between them. The CDR3 DNA reads TGTGCCAGCAGCGAGGGTAAGGATACGCAGTATTTT. Its translation is CASSEGKDTQYF.

This clonotype was counted only a few times. The gene calls are TRBV5-1 and TRBJ2-7, with D perhaps TRBD1 or TRBD2 (5 bases each). The CDR3 has 13 amino acids. The V gene's germline CDR1 is SGHRS and CDR2 YFSETQ. Trimming left V 0 bases short and J 5 bases short, with 9 bases between. CDR3 amino acids: CASSLAGADEQYF. Written as DNA, the CDR3 is TGCGCCAGCAGCTTGGCCGGGGCGGACGAGCAGTACTTC.

This clonotype was seen ten or more times. CDR3 loop: CARTGSYEQYF. The CDR3 DNA sequence: TGTGCCAGGACAGGATCCTACGAGCAGTACTTC. The chain carries TRBV6-2 or TRBV6-3 and TRBJ2-7, with D tentatively TRBD1 (6 bases). The CDR3 loop spans 11 amino acids. The germline V gene has CDR1 MNHEY and CDR2 SVGEGT. Trimming cost V 9 bases and J 1 base, with 7 bases left between them.

The CDR3 is CASSGSGQGGGHTF. DNA of the CDR3: TGTGCCAGCAGCGGAAGCGGACAGGGCGGGGGCCACACCTTC. The rearrangement joins TRBV3-1 to TRBJ1-2; 8 bases are shared with TRBD1. This CDR3 region has 14 residues. V trimming: 5 bases; J trimming: 12 bases; junction bases outside the gene matches: 14. In germline, CDR1 is LGHDT, CDR2 YNNKEL (reference sequence).

This clonotype has just a few counts. The J gene is TRBJ2-6, the V gene TRBV7-3; 9 bases line up with TRBD2. V shed 0 bases and J 0 bases; nucleotides not matched to a gene: 9. The CDR3 runs 20 residues. Looked up from germline, CDR1 is SGHTA and CDR2 is FQGTGA. In DNA, the CDR3 is TGTGCCAGCAGCTTAACAGCGGGGGGCCCACCTTCCTCTGGGGCCAACGTCCTGACTTTC. This encodes CASSLTAGGPPSSGANVLTF.

The gene calls are TRBV4-1 and TRBJ1-1; D gene uncertain. Trimming left V 3 bases short and J 2 bases short, with 10 bases between. From germline, CDR1 is MGHRA and CDR2 YSYEKL. The CDR3 loop spans 14 amino acids. The CDR3: CASSQTWANTEAFF. The CDR3 DNA reads as TGCGCCAGCAGCCAGACTTGGGCAAACACTGAAGCTTTCTTT.

The V call is TRBV4-3, the J call TRBJ1-5, with D perhaps matching TRBD1 (6 bases). Per germline, CDR1 LGHNA and CDR2 YSLEER. The CDR3 runs to 15 residues. Trimming cost V 0 bases and J 7 bases, with 13 bases left between them. Here the CDR3 reads CASSQEVAGDQPQHF. Written as DNA, the CDR3 is TGCGCCAGCAGCCAAGAGGTAGCAGGGGACCAGCCCCAGCATTTT.

This clonotype has a count of ten or more. The chain uses TRBV4-1 and TRBJ2-1; 7 nucleotides align to TRBD2. The V and J ends lost 2 bases and 4 bases, in that order; junction bases with no gene match: 5. Germline V lookup: CDR1 MGHRA, CDR2 YSYEKL. The CDR3 sequence is 15 residues long. CDR3 nucleotides: TGCGCCAGCAGCCAATCGGCGGGAGAGTACAATGAGCAGTTCTTC. It yields the protein CASSQSAGEYNEQFF.

The rearrangement links TRBV5-1 to TRBJ2-5; 8 nucleotides line up with TRBD2. This CDR3 has 15 residues. V was clipped by 0 bases and J by 2 bases; unmatched bases: 3. Germline V gene data show CDR1 as SGHRS and CDR2 as YFSETQ. The DNA for the CDR3 is TGCGCCAGCAGCTTGGGCGGGAGGAATCAAGAGACCCAGTACTTC. Amino acids: CASSLGGRNQETQYF.

This clonotype was detected only a few times. The rearrangement links TRBV29-1 to TRBJ2-4; D gene uncertain. Trimming removed 6 bases at V and 3 bases at J, with 12 bases between. This CDR3 comprises 13 residues. CDR1 is SQVTM, CDR2 ANQGSEA, per germline. The DNA for the CDR3 is TGCAGCGTCACCCAGTCTGGCAAAAACATTCAGTACTTC. Amino acid sequence: CSVTQSGKNIQYF.

This clonotype showed up just a few times. V is TRBV10-2 and J is TRBJ1-6, with D possibly TRBD1 on 5 matching bases. The germline gives CDR1 WSHSY, CDR2 SAAADI. Trimming pared 5 bases from V and 5 bases from J, leaving 10 bases between. The CDR3 extends over 14 amino acids. CDR3 nucleotide sequence: TGCGCCAGCAGTTTTGACAGCGATAATTCACCCCTCCACTTT. Its translation is CASSFDSDNSPLHF.

This chain joins TRBV4-2 and TRBJ2-1; 9 bases map to TRBD2. The J call may be wrong; the DNA end is better matched by TRBJ2-7. The CDR3 is 15 residues long. CDR1 is LGHNA, CDR2 YNFKEQ, per germline. The CDR3 here is CASSQGGSGGYEQYF. The CDR3 nucleotides read TGTGCCAGCAGCCAAGGCGGCAGCGGGGGGTACGAGCAGTACTTC.

J is TRBJ1-2 and V is TRBV28; unclear D gene. The length of the CDR3 is 17 residues. Germline CDR1 MDHEN, CDR2 SYDVKM. The V gene lost 7 bases and the J gene lost 2 bases, with 23 bases spanning the gap. The CDR3, as DNA: TGTGCCAGCATCACCCCAATCGCGACATCTGCAAACTATGGCTACACCTTC. Translated, it gives CASITPIATSANYGYTF.

The CDR3 region is CASRGQFTDTQYF. In nucleotides, the CDR3 is TGTGCCAGCAGGGGACAGTTCACAGATACGCAGTATTTT. J is TRBJ2-3 and V is TRBV12-3 or TRBV12-4; 7 bases fit TRBD1. The V segment lost 6 bases and the J segment 2 bases; nucleotides outside the gene matches: 2. This CDR3 comprises 13 residues.

The chain recombines TRBV7-2 with TRBJ2-7; the D gene could be TRBD1 or TRBD2 (5 bases each). CDR3 size: 14 residues. V lost 1 base and J lost 6, with 13 bases in between. Germline V gene sequence: CDR1 SGHTA, CDR2 FQGNSA. The CDR3 is CASSLDAGGGEQYF. DNA of the CDR3: TGTGCCAGCAGCTTAGATGCTGGTGGGGGCGAGCAGTACTTC.

This chain connects TRBV6-2 or TRBV6-3 to TRBJ2-1; D unclear. The V end lost 2 bases, the J end lost 5 bases, and 7 bases lay between the germline ends. Germline CDR1 MNHEY, CDR2 SVGEGT. The CDR3 is made up of 13 amino acids. CDR3 DNA sequence: TGTGCCAGCAGTTACAACACTAACAATGAGCAGTTCTTC. It encodes CASSYNTNNEQFF.

In this sample, this clonotype turned up a few times. One junction end does not reproduce the germline sequence, and a read error may be involved. The chain combines TRBV7-3 with TRBJ1-2, with D unresolved. Germline CDR1 reads SGHTA; CDR2 reads FQGTGA. The CDR3 spans 13 residues. The CDR3 sequence is CASSVTEGGGYTF. The CDR3 region has the DNA TGTGCCAGCAGCGTAACTGAAGGAGGGGGCTACACCTTC. Complete variable domain (other parts from reference TRBV7-3 and TRBJ1-2): GAGVSQTPSNKVTEKGKYVELRCDPISGHTALYWYRQSLGQGPEFLIYFQGTGAADDSGLPNDRFFAVRPEGSVSTLKIQRTERGDSAVYLCASSVTEGGGYTFGSGTRLTVV.

At least ten counts were recorded for this clonotype. The genes are TRBV20-1 and TRBJ2-7; D not certain. The germline CDR1 and CDR2 sequences are DFQATT and SNEGSKA (reference sequence). CDR3 length equals 12 residues. The germline V and J ends were trimmed by 1 base and 1 base, with 5 bases remaining between them. Here the CDR3 reads CSARVSSYEQYF. In DNA form, the CDR3 reads TGCAGTGCTAGAGTCTCGTCCTACGAGCAGTACTTC.

A few counts support this clonotype. This chain uses TRBV20-1 with TRBJ2-3; 7 bases align to TRBD2. The germline V gene encodes CDR1 DFQATT and CDR2 SNEGSKA (reference sequence). V lost 3 bases, J lost 1 base, and 1 base stayed unmatched. The CDR3 spans 13 residues. The CDR3 spells CSARAGGTDTQYF. The CDR3, as DNA: TGCAGTGCTAGGGCGGGAGGCACAGATACGCAGTATTTT.

The chain recombines TRBV12-3 or TRBV12-4 with TRBJ1-2; 7 nucleotides agree with TRBD1. CDR3 size: 17 residues. The J segment lost 2 bases and the V segment lost 6 bases, leaving 15 bases of the junction unmatched. CDR3 bases: TGTGCCAGCAGGGGAATCACAGGGGTCGGATCCAACTATGGCTACACCTTC. This codes for CASRGITGVGSNYGYTF.

The V gene is TRBV2, the J gene TRBJ2-5, with 9 bases fitting TRBD2. This CDR3 region has 17 residues. V was clipped by 2 bases and J by 8 bases; unmatched bases: 15. Germline V gene data show CDR1 as SNHLY and CDR2 as FYNNEI. CDR3 in amino acids: CASSERGPSGVRGTQYF. CDR3 DNA sequence: TGTGCCAGCAGTGAACGGGGTCCTAGCGGGGTCAGGGGAACCCAGTACTTC.

This chain joins TRBV20-1 and TRBJ2-3, with 11 positions matching TRBD2. Germline values: CDR1 DFQATT, CDR2 SNEGSKA (reference sequence). This CDR3 is 17 amino acids long. Unmatched junction bases numbered 8, after V lost 3 bases and J lost 0 bases. DNA for the CDR3: TGCAGTGCTAGGGTTAGCGGGGGGGTATCTAGCACAGATACGCAGTATTTT. Translation gives CSARVSGGVSSTDTQYF.